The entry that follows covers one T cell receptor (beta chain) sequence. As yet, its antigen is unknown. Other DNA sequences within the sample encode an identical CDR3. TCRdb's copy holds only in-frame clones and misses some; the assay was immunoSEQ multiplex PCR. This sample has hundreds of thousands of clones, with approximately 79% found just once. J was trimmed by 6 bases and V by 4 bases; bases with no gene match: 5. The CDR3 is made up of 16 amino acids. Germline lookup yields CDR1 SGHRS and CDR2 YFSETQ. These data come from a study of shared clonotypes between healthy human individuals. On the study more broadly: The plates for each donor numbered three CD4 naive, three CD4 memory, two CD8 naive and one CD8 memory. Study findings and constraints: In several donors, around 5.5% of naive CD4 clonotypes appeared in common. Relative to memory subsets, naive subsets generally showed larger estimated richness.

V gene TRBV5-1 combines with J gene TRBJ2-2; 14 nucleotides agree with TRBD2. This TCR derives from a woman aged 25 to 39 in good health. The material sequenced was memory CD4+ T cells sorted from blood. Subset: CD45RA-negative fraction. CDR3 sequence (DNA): TGCGCCAGCAGCCCGGGACTAGCGGGAGTAGCCGGGGAGCTGTTTTTT. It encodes CASSPGLAGVAGELFF.